A selection of T cell receptor beta chains follows, all from one sample in a study of regulatory T cells in long-lasting Graves disease. TCRdb processed the multiplex PCR reads anew with MiXCR; each CDR3 protein has one entry. This table has under 400,000 distinct CDR3 sequences, roughly 17% appearing once. These data were also reused for a study on T cells in Graves' hyperthyroidism and ophthalmopathy.

Source: peripheral blood mononuclear cells (PBMCs), taken at new diagnosis, from a patient treated with antithyroid drugs. Every receptor here comes from a man in his forties with Graves disease. The CDR3 runs from the conserved cysteine through the conserved F or W. A D gene is named only where the DNA matches it firmly. Some rows mark clone size as missing; the rest say once, few, many or name a class of expanded clone.

v_gene: TRBV29-1; j_gene: TRBJ1-1; abundance: few; d_gene: TRBD1; len: 14; CDR3nt: TGCAGCGTTGAAGGAAACAGGGGCGTAGCTGAAGCTTTCTTT; CDR3aa: CSVEGNRGVAEAFF
v_gene: TRBV28; j_gene: TRBJ2-2; abundance: many; d_gene: TRBD1; len: 12; CDR3nt: TGTGCCAGCAGTTCGGGACAGAGGGAGCTGTTTTTT; CDR3aa: CASSSGQRELFF
v_gene: TRBV3-1; j_gene: TRBJ2-7; abundance: many; d_gene: TRBD1; len: 13; CDR3nt: TGTGCCAGCAGTTTCAGGGGGACCTACGAGCAGTACTTC; CDR3aa: CASSFRGTYEQYF
v_gene: TRBV11-1; j_gene: TRBJ2-1; abundance: -; d_gene: -; len: 16; CDR3nt: TGTGCCAGCAGCCTGGGGACCACAAGCTCCTACAATGAGCAGTTCTTC; CDR3aa: CASSLGTTSSYNEQFF
v_gene: TRBV12-3/TRBV12-4; j_gene: TRBJ1-2; abundance: many; d_gene: -; len: 13; CDR3nt: TGTGCCAGCGCTCGTGATCGCTACTATGGCTACACCTTC; CDR3aa: CASARDRYYGYTF
v_gene: TRBV6-5; j_gene: TRBJ2-7; abundance: many; d_gene: -; len: 13; CDR3nt: TGTGCCAGCAGTTACCGGGGTGCCTACGAGCAGTACTTC; CDR3aa: CASSYRGAYEQYF
v_gene: TRBV20-1; j_gene: TRBJ2-3; abundance: many; d_gene: TRBD1; len: 14; CDR3nt: TGCAGTGCTGGGACAGGGGGTTGGACAGATACGCAGTATTTT; CDR3aa: CSAGTGGWTDTQYF
v_gene: TRBV15; j_gene: TRBJ2-7; abundance: many; d_gene: TRBD2; len: 14; CDR3nt: TGTGCCACCAGCCCTTACGTAGCGGGGGGCGAGCAGTACTTC; CDR3aa: CATSPYVAGGEQYF
v_gene: TRBV3-1; j_gene: TRBJ1-2; abundance: -; d_gene: -; len: 14; CDR3nt: TGTGCCAGCAGCCAAGCGGGCGGCCACTATGGCTACACCTTC; CDR3aa: CASSQAGGHYGYTF
v_gene: TRBV19; j_gene: TRBJ1-5; abundance: -; d_gene: -; len: 15; CDR3nt: TGTGCCAGTAGTATTTCGGCGGGGTATTATCAGCCCCAGCATTTT; CDR3aa: CASSISAGYYQPQHF
v_gene: TRBV9; j_gene: TRBJ2-1; abundance: many; d_gene: -; len: 15; CDR3nt: TGTGCCAGCAGTGCTACCGGGACAACAGGCGATGAGCAGTTCTTC; CDR3aa: CASSATGTTGDEQFF
v_gene: TRBV6-2/TRBV6-3; j_gene: TRBJ2-1; abundance: many; d_gene: -; len: 16; CDR3nt: TGTGCCAGCAGTTACACACTAGCTAAGGGGAACAATGAGCAGTTCTTC; CDR3aa: CASSYTLAKGNNEQFF
v_gene: TRBV13; j_gene: TRBJ2-2; abundance: few; d_gene: -; len: 15; CDR3nt: TGTGCCAGCAGCCATCCTACGTTATCTACCGGGGAGCTGTTTTTT; CDR3aa: CASSHPTLSTGELFF
v_gene: TRBV28; j_gene: TRBJ1-4; abundance: few; d_gene: -; len: 14; CDR3nt: TGTGCCAGCAGTCCGGGCGGACGGACTGAAAAACTGTTTTTT; CDR3aa: CASSPGGRTEKLFF
v_gene: TRBV11-1; j_gene: TRBJ2-1; abundance: many; d_gene: TRBD2; len: 14; CDR3nt: TGTGCCAGCAGCTGGCTAGCGGGGGGGCATGAGCAGTTCTTC; CDR3aa: CASSWLAGGHEQFF
v_gene: TRBV6-2/TRBV6-3; j_gene: TRBJ2-7; abundance: -; d_gene: -; len: 12; CDR3nt: TGTGCCAGCAGTGACAGATTCTACGAGCAGTACTTC; CDR3aa: CASSDRFYEQYF
v_gene: TRBV15; j_gene: TRBJ2-5; abundance: many; d_gene: -; len: 16; CDR3nt: TGTGCCACCAGCCGCCAGCTGGACCCACCAGGGGAGACCCAGTACTTC; CDR3aa: CATSRQLDPPGETQYF
v_gene: TRBV18; j_gene: TRBJ2-7; abundance: many; d_gene: TRBD1; len: 15; CDR3nt: TGTGCCAGCTCACCTATAGGACAGGTCTCCTACGAGCAGTACTTC; CDR3aa: CASSPIGQVSYEQYF
v_gene: TRBV28; j_gene: TRBJ1-2; abundance: many; d_gene: -; len: 14; CDR3nt: TGTGCCAGCAGTCCCTCCGGACAGATCTATGGCTACACCTTC; CDR3aa: CASSPSGQIYGYTF
v_gene: TRBV7-3; j_gene: TRBJ1-5; abundance: -; d_gene: TRBD1; len: 18; CDR3nt: TGTGCCAGCAGCTTAACGGGACAGGGGGTTTATAGCAATCAGCCCCAGCATTTT; CDR3aa: CASSLTGQGVYSNQPQHF
v_gene: TRBV20-1; j_gene: TRBJ2-3; abundance: many; d_gene: -; len: 15; CDR3nt: TGCAGTGCTCTCACTCCGGCGGCAAACACAGATACGCAGTATTTT; CDR3aa: CSALTPAANTDTQYF
v_gene: TRBV20-1; j_gene: TRBJ2-3; abundance: many; d_gene: TRBD2; len: 15; CDR3nt: TGCAGTGCTAGAAAGTTTAGCGGGGAGACAGATACGCAGTATTTT; CDR3aa: CSARKFSGETDTQYF
v_gene: TRBV6-2/TRBV6-3; j_gene: TRBJ1-5; abundance: -; d_gene: TRBD1; len: 15; CDR3nt: TGTGCCAGCAGGAAAGGAGGGACAGGGTGGGAGCCCCAGCATTTT; CDR3aa: CASRKGGTGWEPQHF
v_gene: TRBV5-1; j_gene: TRBJ1-1; abundance: many; d_gene: -; len: 15; CDR3nt: TGCGCCAGCAGCTTGCAACCCGACAGGAACACTGAAGCTTTCTTT; CDR3aa: CASSLQPDRNTEAFF
v_gene: TRBV9; j_gene: TRBJ1-1; abundance: -; d_gene: TRBD1; len: 16; CDR3nt: TGTTCCAGCAGCGCCCGGGACAGCCCCCTGAACACTGAAGCTTTCTTT; CDR3aa: CSSSARDSPLNTEAFF
v_gene: TRBV4-1; j_gene: TRBJ2-5; abundance: many; d_gene: -; len: 13; CDR3nt: TGCGCCAGCAGCCGACAGCCTGGAGAGACCCAGTACTTC; CDR3aa: CASSRQPGETQYF
v_gene: TRBV3-1; j_gene: TRBJ1-3; abundance: many; d_gene: -; len: 12; CDR3nt: TGTGCCAGCAGCTACCGCGGAAACACCATATATTTT; CDR3aa: CASSYRGNTIYF
v_gene: TRBV20-1; j_gene: TRBJ2-6; abundance: -; d_gene: -; len: 16; CDR3nt: TGCAGTGCCCCAGAACTGCCTTCCACTGGGGCCAACGTCCTGACTTTC; CDR3aa: CSAPELPSTGANVLTF
v_gene: TRBV3-1; j_gene: TRBJ1-3; abundance: many; d_gene: -; len: 16; CDR3nt: TGTGCCAGCAGCCAACATAGTGGCAGCTCTGGAAACACCATATATTTT; CDR3aa: CASSQHSGSSGNTIYF
v_gene: TRBV20-1; j_gene: TRBJ2-7; abundance: few; d_gene: TRBD2; len: 16; CDR3nt: TGCAGTGCTAGAGATCAGGTAGCGGGGTACCGAGGGGAGCAGTACTTC; CDR3aa: CSARDQVAGYRGEQYF
v_gene: TRBV27; j_gene: TRBJ2-7; abundance: many; d_gene: TRBD2; len: 16; CDR3nt: TGTGCCAGCAGTTTCTCGGGACTAGCGGGGGACTACGAGCAGTACTTC; CDR3aa: CASSFSGLAGDYEQYF
v_gene: TRBV4-2; j_gene: TRBJ1-1; abundance: -; d_gene: -; len: 14; CDR3nt: TGTGCCAGCAGCCAAGGACGAGGGGGACGGGAAGCTTTCTTT; CDR3aa: CASSQGRGGREAFF
v_gene: TRBV4-3; j_gene: TRBJ2-3; abundance: few; d_gene: -; len: 15; CDR3nt: TGCGCCAGCAGCCAAGGTGTAGCGAGGACAGATACGCAGTATTTT; CDR3aa: CASSQGVARTDTQYF
v_gene: TRBV20-1; j_gene: TRBJ2-5; abundance: -; d_gene: -; len: 14; CDR3nt: TGCAGTGCTAGAGATGCCCCCCAGCAAGAGACCCAGTACTTC; CDR3aa: CSARDAPQQETQYF
v_gene: TRBV5-1; j_gene: TRBJ2-5; abundance: -; d_gene: -; len: 14; CDR3nt: TGCGCCAGCAGCTTAGGACAGGAGGGGGAGACCCAGTACTTC; CDR3aa: CASSLGQEGETQYF
v_gene: TRBV6-2/TRBV6-3; j_gene: TRBJ1-2; abundance: -; d_gene: -; len: 13; CDR3nt: TGTGCCAGCAGTTACCTAGGGGGCTATGGCTACACCTTC; CDR3aa: CASSYLGGYGYTF
v_gene: TRBV12-3/TRBV12-4; j_gene: TRBJ2-7; abundance: many; d_gene: TRBD1; len: 16; CDR3nt: TGTGCCAGCAGTCTCTTGCCCCGGGACAGATCCTACGAGCAGTACTTC; CDR3aa: CASSLLPRDRSYEQYF
v_gene: TRBV5-1; j_gene: TRBJ2-3; abundance: -; d_gene: TRBD1; len: 14; CDR3nt: TGCGCCAGCAGCCTGGGACAGTTTACAGATACGCAGTATTTT; CDR3aa: CASSLGQFTDTQYF
v_gene: TRBV27; j_gene: TRBJ2-5; abundance: few; d_gene: TRBD1; len: 15; CDR3nt: TGTGCCAGCAGTAGTATTGGGACAGCGCAAGAGACCCAGTACTTC; CDR3aa: CASSSIGTAQETQYF
v_gene: TRBV5-1; j_gene: TRBJ1-1; abundance: few; d_gene: TRBD1; len: 14; CDR3nt: TGCGCCAGCAGCGAAGGACAGGGGTCAACTGAAGCTTTCTTT; CDR3aa: CASSEGQGSTEAFF
v_gene: TRBV5-1; j_gene: TRBJ2-3; abundance: many; d_gene: -; len: 13; CDR3nt: TGCGCCAGCAGACCCCTGCCCGGAGATACGCAGTATTTT; CDR3aa: CASRPLPGDTQYF
v_gene: TRBV7-8; j_gene: TRBJ1-1; abundance: many; d_gene: -; len: 16; CDR3nt: TGTGCCAGCAGCTTAGGAAGAACAGGCTTCAACACTGAAGCTTTCTTT; CDR3aa: CASSLGRTGFNTEAFF
v_gene: TRBV20-1; j_gene: TRBJ2-5; abundance: many; d_gene: -; len: 16; CDR3nt: TGCAGTGCTAGAGTTGGGAACCCGGGACAACAAGAGACCCAGTACTTC; CDR3aa: CSARVGNPGQQETQYF
v_gene: TRBV7-9; j_gene: TRBJ2-3; abundance: many; d_gene: TRBD2; len: 15; CDR3nt: TGTGCCAGCAGTTCAAGCGGGGCGCGCACAGATACGCAGTATTTT; CDR3aa: CASSSSGARTDTQYF
v_gene: TRBV14; j_gene: TRBJ2-5; abundance: many; d_gene: TRBD2; len: 17; CDR3nt: TGTGCCAGCAGCCGTGGACTAGCGGGGGGCGAGGCCGAGACCCAGTACTTC; CDR3aa: CASSRGLAGGEAETQYF
v_gene: TRBV3-1; j_gene: TRBJ2-3; abundance: many; d_gene: TRBD2; len: 15; CDR3nt: TGTGCCAGCAGCCAAGGGCCCCGGGAGGGAGATACGCAGTATTTT; CDR3aa: CASSQGPREGDTQYF
v_gene: TRBV20-1; j_gene: TRBJ2-1; abundance: many; d_gene: -; len: 13; CDR3nt: TGCAGTGCGCGACGCGGCGCCTACAATGAGCAGTTCTTC; CDR3aa: CSARRGAYNEQFF
v_gene: TRBV2; j_gene: TRBJ2-5; abundance: few; d_gene: -; len: 14; CDR3nt: TGTGCCAGCGGAGGGAGGGGGCCGGGAGAGACCCAGTACTTC; CDR3aa: CASGGRGPGETQYF
v_gene: TRBV6-2/TRBV6-3; j_gene: TRBJ2-5; abundance: few; d_gene: -; len: 11; CDR3nt: TGTGCCAGCGGTATTGGAGAGACCCAGTACTTC; CDR3aa: CASGIGETQYF
v_gene: TRBV11-2; j_gene: TRBJ1-5; abundance: many; d_gene: -; len: 18; CDR3nt: TGTGCCAGCAGCTTAGATCGGTCGGCAGGAGATAGAAATCAGCCCCAGCATTTT; CDR3aa: CASSLDRSAGDRNQPQHF
v_gene: TRBV28; j_gene: TRBJ2-4; abundance: many; d_gene: -; len: 12; CDR3nt: TGTGCCAACGGGGGTGTCAAAAACATTCAGTACTTC; CDR3aa: CANGGVKNIQYF
v_gene: TRBV6-2/TRBV6-3; j_gene: TRBJ2-2; abundance: -; d_gene: TRBD1; len: 17; CDR3nt: TGTGCCAGCAGTTACGGGACAGGGCCACGGAGGGCCGGGGAGCTGTTTTTT; CDR3aa: CASSYGTGPRRAGELFF
v_gene: TRBV20-1; j_gene: TRBJ2-1; abundance: few; d_gene: -; len: 16; CDR3nt: TGCAGTGCTAGCGGGACTGCAGGGAGCTCCTACAATGAGCAGTTCTTC; CDR3aa: CSASGTAGSSYNEQFF
v_gene: TRBV30; j_gene: TRBJ2-5; abundance: many; d_gene: -; len: 14; CDR3nt: TGTGCCTGGAGTGTAAGAGGGGGTCTCGAGACCCAGTACTTC; CDR3aa: CAWSVRGGLETQYF
v_gene: TRBV18; j_gene: TRBJ2-3; abundance: many; d_gene: TRBD1; len: 15; CDR3nt: TGTGCCAGCTCACCACAGTTGAAGGGGGCGGATACGCAGTATTTT; CDR3aa: CASSPQLKGADTQYF